The clone carrying this T cell receptor (beta chain) occurred many times. After removal of 7 bases from V and 4 bases from J, the junction contained 7 bases not matched to a gene. The CDR3 consists of 13 residues. The V gene's germline CDR1 is DFQATT and CDR2 SNEGSKA (reference sequence). The data were taken from a study of T cells of healthy individuals. TCRdb fed the 5' RACE reads into MiXCR, producing one record per CDR3 protein. The repertoire holds about 63,000 distinct CDR3 sequences, around 16% seen once, with around 5% in the top ten. The TCR sequence derives from a human donor in good health. The V call is TRBV20-1, the J call TRBJ2-3; TRBD2 matches at 8 bases. CDR3 DNA sequence: TGCAGTGGGTTCGGGGGGGCCGCAGATACGCAGTATTTT. The encoded protein is CSGFGGAADTQYF.